These T cell receptor beta chains were read from a single sample in a study of blood T cell repertoires in COVID-19. Data came from immunoSEQ multiplex PCR; TCRdb stores just in-frame clones and leaves some out. The sample has around 94,000 clones, about four fifths seen once. Material for sequencing was peripheral blood. These receptors came from a man between 60 and 75 years old with acute or convalescent COVID-19. The CDR3 runs from the conserved cysteine through the conserved F or W. D genes are given only for firm matches. Size tells how often a clone was seen (once, few, many) or the class of an expanded clone, and some rows leave it out.

J gene: TRBJ2-2; V gene: TRBV19; clone size: few; D gene: TRBD2; CDR3 protein: CASSISTSGTGELFF
J gene: TRBJ2-3; V gene: TRBV9; clone size: .; D gene: .; CDR3 protein: CASSSGMRLPITDTQYF
J gene: TRBJ1-3; V gene: TRBV11-2; clone size: .; D gene: .; CDR3 protein: CASSLRRGSGNTIYF
J gene: TRBJ2-7; V gene: TRBV7-2; clone size: .; D gene: .; CDR3 protein: CASSLNDIHYEQYF
J gene: TRBJ1-2; V gene: TRBV6-1; clone size: .; D gene: TRBD1; CDR3 protein: CASSDRTGIYGYTF
J gene: TRBJ1-2; V gene: TRBV19; clone size: .; D gene: TRBD1; CDR3 protein: CATHRGRGGGYTF
J gene: TRBJ1-6; V gene: TRBV12-3/TRBV12-4; clone size: .; D gene: TRBD1; CDR3 protein: CASSRQGDSPLHF
J gene: TRBJ1-3; V gene: TRBV18; clone size: .; D gene: .; CDR3 protein: CASSPPGRETGNTIYF
J gene: TRBJ1-3; V gene: TRBV6-5; clone size: .; D gene: .; CDR3 protein: CASSYRGISGNTIYF
J gene: TRBJ2-3; V gene: TRBV3-1/TRBV3-2; clone size: .; D gene: TRBD2; CDR3 protein: CASQRGNGGSTDTQYF
J gene: TRBJ1-1; V gene: TRBV30; clone size: .; D gene: TRBD1; CDR3 protein: CAWSMTGGEGKAFF
J gene: TRBJ1-1; V gene: TRBV30; clone size: .; D gene: TRBD1; CDR3 protein: CAWSLGGYIGAFF
J gene: TRBJ2-1; V gene: TRBV4-2; clone size: once; D gene: TRBD1; CDR3 protein: CASSLTGGSYNEQFF
J gene: TRBJ1-1; V gene: TRBV19; clone size: .; D gene: TRBD1; CDR3 protein: CASSIGQGNTEAFF
J gene: TRBJ2-2; V gene: TRBV19; clone size: many; D gene: TRBD2; CDR3 protein: CASSVGTSGGAGELFF
J gene: TRBJ1-4; V gene: TRBV19; clone size: .; D gene: .; CDR3 protein: CASSRRPDSEKLFF
J gene: TRBJ2-2; V gene: TRBV10-1; clone size: .; D gene: .; CDR3 protein: CASSEGQIANTGELFF
J gene: TRBJ1-1; V gene: TRBV19; clone size: few; D gene: .; CDR3 protein: CASSTQAQIGTEAFF
J gene: TRBJ1-1; V gene: TRBV2; clone size: .; D gene: .; CDR3 protein: CASSGSPGTEAFF
J gene: TRBJ1-1; V gene: TRBV25-1; clone size: .; D gene: .; CDR3 protein: CASSDWGLTEAFF
J gene: TRBJ1-4; V gene: TRBV28; clone size: few; D gene: .; CDR3 protein: CASSLRRVTNEKLFF
J gene: TRBJ2-7; V gene: TRBV5-6; clone size: .; D gene: .; CDR3 protein: CASSLVGAREQYF
J gene: TRBJ1-2; V gene: TRBV7-2; clone size: .; D gene: .; CDR3 protein: CASTEADWLEGYTF
J gene: TRBJ1-2; V gene: TRBV5-6; clone size: .; D gene: .; CDR3 protein: CASTMSRGTFYGYTF
J gene: TRBJ1-6; V gene: TRBV11-2; clone size: few; D gene: TRBD1; CDR3 protein: CASSIGQGNNSPLHF
J gene: TRBJ2-5; V gene: TRBV2; clone size: once; D gene: TRBD1; CDR3 protein: CASSVRGTGYAGQYF
J gene: TRBJ1-1; V gene: TRBV7-2; clone size: .; D gene: .; CDR3 protein: CASSLFRGYTEAFF
J gene: TRBJ1-6; V gene: TRBV12-3/TRBV12-4; clone size: .; D gene: .; CDR3 protein: CASSLQSNSPLHF
J gene: TRBJ1-5; V gene: TRBV7-2; clone size: .; D gene: TRBD1; CDR3 protein: CASSSNRGNQPQHF
J gene: TRBJ2-5; V gene: TRBV4-2; clone size: .; D gene: TRBD2; CDR3 protein: CASSQAANSGGQETQYF
J gene: TRBJ1-2; V gene: TRBV6-1; clone size: .; D gene: .; CDR3 protein: CASSEDLDRSYGYTF
J gene: TRBJ1-3; V gene: TRBV18; clone size: once; D gene: TRBD1; CDR3 protein: CASSPRGQGVVGNTIYF
J gene: TRBJ1-2; V gene: TRBV19; clone size: .; D gene: .; CDR3 protein: CASSIDSRDTYGYTF
J gene: TRBJ1-2; V gene: TRBV7-2; clone size: .; D gene: .; CDR3 protein: CASSFSRAAGYTF
J gene: TRBJ2-1; V gene: TRBV5-1; clone size: .; D gene: TRBD1; CDR3 protein: CASSPGPANRYNRDSHYNEQFF
J gene: TRBJ2-7; V gene: TRBV5-1; clone size: .; D gene: .; CDR3 protein: CASSFLYEQYF
J gene: TRBJ2-3; V gene: TRBV5-1; clone size: .; D gene: TRBD1; CDR3 protein: CASSLGGPTDTQYF
J gene: TRBJ1-2; V gene: TRBV29-1; clone size: .; D gene: .; CDR3 protein: CSVEPPGGEGYGYTF
J gene: TRBJ1-6; V gene: TRBV11-2; clone size: .; D gene: TRBD1; CDR3 protein: CASSLGQGRYNSPLHF
J gene: TRBJ1-5; V gene: TRBV2; clone size: .; D gene: TRBD1; CDR3 protein: CATRQGPNQPQHF
J gene: TRBJ1-2; V gene: TRBV7-8; clone size: .; D gene: TRBD1; CDR3 protein: CASSSRQGLDSGYGYTF
J gene: TRBJ2-2; V gene: TRBV4-3; clone size: .; D gene: TRBD1; CDR3 protein: CASSQEQGGGGELFF
J gene: TRBJ1-1; V gene: TRBV4-1; clone size: .; D gene: TRBD1; CDR3 protein: CASSPRSQGGTEAFF
J gene: TRBJ1-3; V gene: TRBV18; clone size: .; D gene: .; CDR3 protein: CASSPPLAVSGNTIYF
J gene: TRBJ2-7; V gene: TRBV29-1; clone size: .; D gene: TRBD1; CDR3 protein: CSVELGQANYEQYF
J gene: TRBJ2-7; V gene: TRBV7-9; clone size: few; D gene: .; CDR3 protein: CASSWKDRHLKEQYF